This entry features one T cell receptor (beta chain) sequence. Its antigen remains unknown. This sample is part of a study of shared clonotypes between healthy human individuals. Method: immunoSEQ multiplex PCR; TCRdb's copy keeps in-frame clones and lacks some. The repertoire consists of some 1.4 million clones, with roughly 96% occurring once and the leading ten covering about 1%. Findings of the study overall: In this cohort, only blood was sampled, and tissue repertoires likely differ.

The CDR3 covers 14 residues. The V gene end was trimmed by 5 bases and the J gene end by 0 bases; junction bases not matched to a gene: 3. The germline gives CDR1 SQVTM, CDR2 ANQGSEA. The V and J genes are TRBV29-1 and TRBJ2-3, with TRBD2 matching over 9 bases. Sequenced sample: naive CD4+ T cells sorted from blood. Subset reported: CD45RA+ positively selected. The clonotype comes from a man aged 30-40 years in good health. The chain's CDR3 is CSVSGLASTDTQYF. The DNA of the CDR3 is TGCAGCGTTTCGGGACTAGCTAGCACAGATACGCAGTATTTT.